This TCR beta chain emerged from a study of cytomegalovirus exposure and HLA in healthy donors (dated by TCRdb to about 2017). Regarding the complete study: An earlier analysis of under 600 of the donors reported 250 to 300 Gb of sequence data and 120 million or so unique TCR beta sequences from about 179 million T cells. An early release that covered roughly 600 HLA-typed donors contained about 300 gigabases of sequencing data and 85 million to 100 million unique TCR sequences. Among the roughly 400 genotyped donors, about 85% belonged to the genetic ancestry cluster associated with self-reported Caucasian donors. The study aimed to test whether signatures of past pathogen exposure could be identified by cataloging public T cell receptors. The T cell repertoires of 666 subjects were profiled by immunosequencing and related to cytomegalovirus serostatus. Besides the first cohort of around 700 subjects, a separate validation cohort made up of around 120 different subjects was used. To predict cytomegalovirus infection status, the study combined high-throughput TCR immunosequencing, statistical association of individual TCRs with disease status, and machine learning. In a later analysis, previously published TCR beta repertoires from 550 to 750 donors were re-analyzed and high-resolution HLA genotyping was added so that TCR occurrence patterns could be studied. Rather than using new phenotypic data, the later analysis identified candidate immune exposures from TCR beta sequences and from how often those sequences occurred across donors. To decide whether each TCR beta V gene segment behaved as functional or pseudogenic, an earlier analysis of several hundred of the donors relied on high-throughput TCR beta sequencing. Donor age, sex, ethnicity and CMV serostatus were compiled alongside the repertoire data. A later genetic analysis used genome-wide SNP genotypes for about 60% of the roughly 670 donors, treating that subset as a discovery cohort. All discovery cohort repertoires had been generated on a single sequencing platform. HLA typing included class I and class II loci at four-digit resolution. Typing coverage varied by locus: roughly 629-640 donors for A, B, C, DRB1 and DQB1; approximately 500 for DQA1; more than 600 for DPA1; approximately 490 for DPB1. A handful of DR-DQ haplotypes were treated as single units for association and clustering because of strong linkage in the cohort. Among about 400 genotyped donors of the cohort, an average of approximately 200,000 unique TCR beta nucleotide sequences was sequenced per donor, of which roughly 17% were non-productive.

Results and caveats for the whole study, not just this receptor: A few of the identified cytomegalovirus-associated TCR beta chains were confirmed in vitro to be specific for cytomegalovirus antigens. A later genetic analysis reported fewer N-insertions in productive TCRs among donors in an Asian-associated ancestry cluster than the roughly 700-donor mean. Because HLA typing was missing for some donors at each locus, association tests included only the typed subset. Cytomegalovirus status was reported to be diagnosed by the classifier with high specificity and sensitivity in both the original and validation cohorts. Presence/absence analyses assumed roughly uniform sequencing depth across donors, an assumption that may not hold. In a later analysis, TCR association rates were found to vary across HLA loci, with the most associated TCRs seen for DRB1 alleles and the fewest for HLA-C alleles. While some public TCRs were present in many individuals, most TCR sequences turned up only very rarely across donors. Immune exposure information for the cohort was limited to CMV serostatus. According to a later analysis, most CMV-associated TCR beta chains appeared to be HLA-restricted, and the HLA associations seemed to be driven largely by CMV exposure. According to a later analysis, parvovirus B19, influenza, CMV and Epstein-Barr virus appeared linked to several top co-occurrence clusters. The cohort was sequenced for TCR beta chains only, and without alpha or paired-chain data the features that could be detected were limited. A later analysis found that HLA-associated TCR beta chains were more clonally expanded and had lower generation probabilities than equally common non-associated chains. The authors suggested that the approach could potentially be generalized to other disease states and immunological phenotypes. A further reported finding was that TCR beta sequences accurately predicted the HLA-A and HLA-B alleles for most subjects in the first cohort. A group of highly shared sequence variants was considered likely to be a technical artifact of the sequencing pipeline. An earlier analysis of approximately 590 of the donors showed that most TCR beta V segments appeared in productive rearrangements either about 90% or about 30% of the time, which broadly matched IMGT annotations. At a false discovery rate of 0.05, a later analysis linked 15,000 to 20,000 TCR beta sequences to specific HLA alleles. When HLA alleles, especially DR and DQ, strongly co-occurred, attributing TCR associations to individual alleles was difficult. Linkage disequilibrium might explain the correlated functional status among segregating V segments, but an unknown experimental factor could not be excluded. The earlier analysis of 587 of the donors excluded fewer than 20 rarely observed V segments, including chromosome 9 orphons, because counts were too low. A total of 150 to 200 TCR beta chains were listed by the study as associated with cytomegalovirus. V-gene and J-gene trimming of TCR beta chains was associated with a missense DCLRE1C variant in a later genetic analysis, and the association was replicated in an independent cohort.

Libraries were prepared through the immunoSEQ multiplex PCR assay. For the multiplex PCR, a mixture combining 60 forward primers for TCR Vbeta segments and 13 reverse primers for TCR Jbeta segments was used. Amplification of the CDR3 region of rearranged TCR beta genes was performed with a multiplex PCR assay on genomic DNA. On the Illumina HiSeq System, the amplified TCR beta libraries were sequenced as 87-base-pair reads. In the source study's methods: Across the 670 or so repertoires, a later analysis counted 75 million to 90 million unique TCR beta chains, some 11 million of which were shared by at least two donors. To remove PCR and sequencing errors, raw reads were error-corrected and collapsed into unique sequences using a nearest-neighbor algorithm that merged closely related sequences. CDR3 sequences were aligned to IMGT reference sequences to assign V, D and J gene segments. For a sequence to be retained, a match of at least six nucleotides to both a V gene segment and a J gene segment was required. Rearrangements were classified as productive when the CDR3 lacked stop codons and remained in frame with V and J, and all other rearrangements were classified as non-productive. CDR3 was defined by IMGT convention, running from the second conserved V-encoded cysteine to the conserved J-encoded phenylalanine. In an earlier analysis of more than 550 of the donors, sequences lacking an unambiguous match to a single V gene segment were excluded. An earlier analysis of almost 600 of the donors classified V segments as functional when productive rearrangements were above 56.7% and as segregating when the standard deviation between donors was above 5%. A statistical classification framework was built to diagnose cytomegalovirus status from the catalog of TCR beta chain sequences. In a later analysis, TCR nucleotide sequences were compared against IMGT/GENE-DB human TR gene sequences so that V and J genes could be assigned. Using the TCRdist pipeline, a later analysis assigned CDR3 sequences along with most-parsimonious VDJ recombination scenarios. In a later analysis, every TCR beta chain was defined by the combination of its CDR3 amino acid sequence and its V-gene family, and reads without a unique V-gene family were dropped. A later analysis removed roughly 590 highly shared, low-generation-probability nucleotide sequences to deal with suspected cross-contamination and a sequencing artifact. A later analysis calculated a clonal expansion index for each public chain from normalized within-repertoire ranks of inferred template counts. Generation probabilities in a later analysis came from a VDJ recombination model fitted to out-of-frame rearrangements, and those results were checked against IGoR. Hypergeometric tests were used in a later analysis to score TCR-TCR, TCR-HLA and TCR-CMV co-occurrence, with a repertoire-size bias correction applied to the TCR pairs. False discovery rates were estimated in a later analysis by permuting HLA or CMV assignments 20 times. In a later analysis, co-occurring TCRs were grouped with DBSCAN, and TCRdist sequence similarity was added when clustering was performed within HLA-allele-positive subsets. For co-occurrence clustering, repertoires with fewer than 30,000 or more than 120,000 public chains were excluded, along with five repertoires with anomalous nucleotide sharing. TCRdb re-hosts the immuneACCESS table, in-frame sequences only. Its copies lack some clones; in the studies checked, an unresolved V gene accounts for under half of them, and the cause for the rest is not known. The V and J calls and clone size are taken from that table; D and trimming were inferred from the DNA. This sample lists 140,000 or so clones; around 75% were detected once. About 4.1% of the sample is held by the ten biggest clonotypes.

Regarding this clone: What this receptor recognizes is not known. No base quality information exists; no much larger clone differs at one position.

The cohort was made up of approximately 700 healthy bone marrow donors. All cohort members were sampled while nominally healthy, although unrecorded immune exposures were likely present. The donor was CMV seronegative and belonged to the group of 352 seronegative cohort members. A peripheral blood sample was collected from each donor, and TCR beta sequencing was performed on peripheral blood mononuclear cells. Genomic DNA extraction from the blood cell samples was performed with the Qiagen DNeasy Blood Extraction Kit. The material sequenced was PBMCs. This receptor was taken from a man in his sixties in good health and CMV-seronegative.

The CDR3 protein: CASSSPTGEAFF. In nucleotides, the sequence is TGTGCCAGCAGCTCCCCTACAGGGGAAGCTTTCTTT. The rearranged segments are TRBV11-2 and TRBJ1-1; matching of 6 bases hints at TRBD1 as the D gene. From the cysteine up to the phenylalanine, the CDR3 has a length of 12 residues. This entry keeps only the CDR3 DNA: 36 bases, framed from base 1. From the germline V gene, CDR1 is SGHAT and CDR2 is FQNNGV. The germline ends are 11 bases apart after V is trimmed by 4 bases and J by 8 bases.